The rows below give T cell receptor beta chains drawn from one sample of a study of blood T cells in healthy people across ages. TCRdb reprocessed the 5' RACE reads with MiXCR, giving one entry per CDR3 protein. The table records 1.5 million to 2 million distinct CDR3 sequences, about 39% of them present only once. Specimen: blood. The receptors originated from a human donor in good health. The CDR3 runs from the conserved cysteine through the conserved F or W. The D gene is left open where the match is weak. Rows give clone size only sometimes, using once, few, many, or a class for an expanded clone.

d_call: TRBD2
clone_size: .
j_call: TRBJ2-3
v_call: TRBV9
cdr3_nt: TGTGCCAGCAGCTTGAACCGACGACTAGCGGGGAGCACCACAGATACGCAGTATTTT
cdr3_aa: CASSLNRRLAGSTTDTQYF

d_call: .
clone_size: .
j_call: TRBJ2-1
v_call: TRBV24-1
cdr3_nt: TGTGCCACCTCACTTTACAGTGAGCAGTTCTTC
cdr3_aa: CATSLYSEQFF

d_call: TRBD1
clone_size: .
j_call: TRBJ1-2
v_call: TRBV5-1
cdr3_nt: TGCGCCAGTAGCCCTAACCGGGACAGCCTAGCTAACTATGGCTACACCTTC
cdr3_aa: CASSPNRDSLANYGYTF

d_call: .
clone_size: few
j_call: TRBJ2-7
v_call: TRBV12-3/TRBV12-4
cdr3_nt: TGTGCCAGCAGATCCGGGACGTCCTACGAGCAGTACTTC
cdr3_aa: CASRSGTSYEQYF

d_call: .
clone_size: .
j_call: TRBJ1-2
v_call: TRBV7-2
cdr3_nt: TGTGCCAGCAGCTCCAACCCCGGGTCTAACTATGGCTACACCTTC
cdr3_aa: CASSSNPGSNYGYTF

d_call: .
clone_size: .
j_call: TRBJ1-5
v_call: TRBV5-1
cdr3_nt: TGCGCCAGCAGCTCTGAGGGGGGGCGGAATCAGCCCCAGCATTTT
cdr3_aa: CASSSEGGRNQPQHF

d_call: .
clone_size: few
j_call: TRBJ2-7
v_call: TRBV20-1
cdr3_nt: TGCAGTGCAGAATTCTCAGGGGTCGAGCAGTACTTC
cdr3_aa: CSAEFSGVEQYF

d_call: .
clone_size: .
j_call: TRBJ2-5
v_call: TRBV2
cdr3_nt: TGTGCCAGCAGTCCCGAAACTAGTCGGCACGAGACCCAGTACTTC
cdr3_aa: CASSPETSRHETQYF

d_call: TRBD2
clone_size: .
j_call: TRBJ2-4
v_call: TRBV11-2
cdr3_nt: TGTGCCAGCAGCCCCCCGCTAGCGGGACAAAACATTCAGTACTTC
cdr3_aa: CASSPPLAGQNIQYF

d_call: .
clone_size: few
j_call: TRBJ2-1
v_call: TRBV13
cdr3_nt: TGTGCCAGCAGCACACGGACAGCACACAATGAGCAGTTCTTC
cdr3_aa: CASSTRTAHNEQFF

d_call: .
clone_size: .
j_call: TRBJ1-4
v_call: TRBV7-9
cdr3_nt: TGTGCCAGCAGCTTATGGGGCAGCCCTAATGAAAAACTGTTTTTT
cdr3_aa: CASSLWGSPNEKLFF

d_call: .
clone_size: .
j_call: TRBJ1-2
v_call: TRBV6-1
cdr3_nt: TGTGCCAGCAGTGCCGAGGGAGGGGCCCTAAGTGGTGGCTACACCTTC
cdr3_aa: CASSAEGGALSGGYTF

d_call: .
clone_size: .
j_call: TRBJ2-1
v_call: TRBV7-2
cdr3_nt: TGTGCCAGCAGCTTAGCCCCACTTAATGAGCAGTTCTTC
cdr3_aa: CASSLAPLNEQFF

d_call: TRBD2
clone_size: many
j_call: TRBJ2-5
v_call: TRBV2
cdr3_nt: TGTGCCAGCAGTGGGCTAGCGGGGGCCCAAGAGACCCAGTACTTC
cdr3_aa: CASSGLAGAQETQYF

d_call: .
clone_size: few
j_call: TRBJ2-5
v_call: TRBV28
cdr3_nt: TGTGCCAGCACAGCCCCCAGAGAGACCCAGTACTTC
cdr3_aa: CASTAPRETQYF

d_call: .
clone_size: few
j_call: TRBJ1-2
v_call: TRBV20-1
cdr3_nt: TGCAGTGCTAGAGAAGGGGCCTATGGCTACACCTTC
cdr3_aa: CSAREGAYGYTF

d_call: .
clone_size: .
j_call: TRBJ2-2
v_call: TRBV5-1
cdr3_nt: TGCGCCAGCAGCTTGGTCCCGGGGGACACCGGGGAGCTGTTTTTT
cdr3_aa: CASSLVPGDTGELFF

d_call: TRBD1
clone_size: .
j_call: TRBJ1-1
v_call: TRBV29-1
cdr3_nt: TGCAGCGGCCACAGGGGCGGTGAAGCTTTCTTT
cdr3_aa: CSGHRGGEAFF

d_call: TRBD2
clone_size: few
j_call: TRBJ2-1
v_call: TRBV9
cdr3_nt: TGTGCCAGCACTAGCGGGGGACTGGAGCAGTTCTTC
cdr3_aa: CASTSGGLEQFF

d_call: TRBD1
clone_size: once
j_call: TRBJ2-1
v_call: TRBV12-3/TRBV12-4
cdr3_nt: TGTGCCAGCAGTTTAGTGAGGACAGGGGAGACCCAGTTCTTC
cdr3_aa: CASSLVRTGETQFF

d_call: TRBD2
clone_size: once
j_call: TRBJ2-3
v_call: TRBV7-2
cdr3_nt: TGTGCCAGCAGCTTAGAAGCTAGCGGGGGAGGGGGCACAGATACGCAGTATTTT
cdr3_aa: CASSLEASGGGGTDTQYF

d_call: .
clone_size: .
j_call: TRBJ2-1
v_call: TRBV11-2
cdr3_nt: TGTGCCGGCACCATAACCAGCTCCTACGAGCAGTTCTTC
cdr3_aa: CAGTITSSYEQFF

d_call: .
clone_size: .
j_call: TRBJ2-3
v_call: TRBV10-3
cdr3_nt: TGTGCCGTCAGTGAGGGTAGAGGGGCAGACCGCGGAGATACGCAGTATTTT
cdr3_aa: CAVSEGRGADRGDTQYF

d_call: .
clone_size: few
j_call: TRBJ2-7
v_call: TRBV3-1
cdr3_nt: TGTGCCAGCAGCCCGGGGATGGGACCCTACGAGCAGTACTTC
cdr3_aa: CASSPGMGPYEQYF

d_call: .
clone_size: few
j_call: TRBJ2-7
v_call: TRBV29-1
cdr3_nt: TGCAGCGTTGTCACCCCGGTCAGGAGCTCCTACGAGCAGTACTTC
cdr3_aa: CSVVTPVRSSYEQYF

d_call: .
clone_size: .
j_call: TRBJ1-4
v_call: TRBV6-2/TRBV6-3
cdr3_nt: TGTGCCACCCGGGCCGTCGACAGCGAGTCGGATGAAAAACTGTTTTTT
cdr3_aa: CATRAVDSESDEKLFF

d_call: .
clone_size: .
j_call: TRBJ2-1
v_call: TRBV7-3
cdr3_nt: TGTGCCAGCAGCTTAGATAGGACAATGAATGAGCAGTTCTTC
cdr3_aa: CASSLDRTMNEQFF

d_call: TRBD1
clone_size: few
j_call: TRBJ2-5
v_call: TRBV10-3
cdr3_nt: TGTGCCATCAGTGGGTCCTCCAGGGGGCCCGTGACGTACCAAGAGACCCAGTACTTC
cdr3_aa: CAISGSSRGPVTYQETQYF

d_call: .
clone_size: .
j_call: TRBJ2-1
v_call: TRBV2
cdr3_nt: TGTGCCAGCAGTTCCAGCGACTCCTATTACAATGAGCAGTTCTTC
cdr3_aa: CASSSSDSYYNEQFF

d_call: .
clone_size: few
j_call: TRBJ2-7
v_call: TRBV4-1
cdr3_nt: TGCGCCAGCAGCCAAGTAGACTCCTACGAGCAGTACTTC
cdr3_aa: CASSQVDSYEQYF

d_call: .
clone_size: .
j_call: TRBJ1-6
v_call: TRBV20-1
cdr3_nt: TGCAGTGCTAGTGGACGGATTAATTCACCCCTCCACTTT
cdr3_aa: CSASGRINSPLHF

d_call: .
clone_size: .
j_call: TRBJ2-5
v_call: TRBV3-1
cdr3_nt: TGTGCCAGCAGCCTGAACGGAGCCTACAAGCAGTACTTC
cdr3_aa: CASSLNGAYKQYF

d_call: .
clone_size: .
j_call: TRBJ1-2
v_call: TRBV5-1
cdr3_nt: TGCGCCAGCAGCCCCTTAGGGGCCCGAAAATCCTATGGCTACACCTTC
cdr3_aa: CASSPLGARKSYGYTF

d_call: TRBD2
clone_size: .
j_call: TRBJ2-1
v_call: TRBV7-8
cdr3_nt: TGTGCCAGCAGCCAGCCAAGGAAGCGGGGGTATTATTTCTACAATGAGCAGTTCTTC
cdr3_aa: CASSQPRKRGYYFYNEQFF

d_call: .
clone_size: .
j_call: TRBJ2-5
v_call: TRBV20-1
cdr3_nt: TGCAGTGCTAGCGGGGGACGCCAAGAGACCCAGTACTTC
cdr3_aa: CSASGGRQETQYF

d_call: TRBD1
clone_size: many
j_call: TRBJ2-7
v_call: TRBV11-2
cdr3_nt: TGTGCCAGCAGCAGGACAGGGGCGAACTACGAGCAGTACTTC
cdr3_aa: CASSRTGANYEQYF

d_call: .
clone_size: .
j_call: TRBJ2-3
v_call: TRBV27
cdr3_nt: TGTGCCAGCAAAGCTGGGACGGAGGGGGATACGCAGTATTTT
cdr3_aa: CASKAGTEGDTQYF

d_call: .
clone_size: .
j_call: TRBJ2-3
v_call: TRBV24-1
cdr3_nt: TGTGCCACCAGGGGATTCCCCACAGATACGCAGTATTTT
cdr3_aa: CATRGFPTDTQYF

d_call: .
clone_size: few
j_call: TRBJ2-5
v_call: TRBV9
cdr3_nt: TGTGCCAGCAGCGTAGGGGGGACAAAAGAGACCCAGTACTTC
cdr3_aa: CASSVGGTKETQYF

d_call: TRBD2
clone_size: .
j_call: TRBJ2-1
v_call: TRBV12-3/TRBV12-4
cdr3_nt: TGTGCCAGCAGTTTAGCGCCAGCGGGGGGGCAGAATGAGCAGTTCTTC
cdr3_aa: CASSLAPAGGQNEQFF

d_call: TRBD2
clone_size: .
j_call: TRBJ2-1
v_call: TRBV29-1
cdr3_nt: TGCAGCGTTGTTCTAGCGGGGGAAGGGGTCGACAATGAGCAGTTCTTC
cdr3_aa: CSVVLAGEGVDNEQFF

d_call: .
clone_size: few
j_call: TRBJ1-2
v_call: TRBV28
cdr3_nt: TGTGCCAGCAGTTTACGAGCCGGGGTCGCTCGACGTTATGGCTACACCTTC
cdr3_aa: CASSLRAGVARRYGYTF

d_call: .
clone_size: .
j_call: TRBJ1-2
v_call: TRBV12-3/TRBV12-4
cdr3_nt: TGTGCCAGCAGTCGTTACAGGGATGGCTGCACCTTC
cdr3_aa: CASSRYRDGCTF

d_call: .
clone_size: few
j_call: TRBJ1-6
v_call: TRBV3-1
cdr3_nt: TGTGCCAGCAGCCAGCTCGTTACAGTCAACTCACCCCTCCACTTT
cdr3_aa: CASSQLVTVNSPLHF

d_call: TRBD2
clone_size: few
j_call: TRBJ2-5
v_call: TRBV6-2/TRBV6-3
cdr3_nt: TGTGCCAGCACTACACTCGGGCTAGCGGGGATCCAAGAGACCCAGTACTTC
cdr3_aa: CASTTLGLAGIQETQYF

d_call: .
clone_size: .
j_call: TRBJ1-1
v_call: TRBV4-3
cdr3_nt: TGCGCCAGCAGCCAAGATTGGACAATGAACACTGAAGCTTTCTTT
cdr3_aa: CASSQDWTMNTEAFF

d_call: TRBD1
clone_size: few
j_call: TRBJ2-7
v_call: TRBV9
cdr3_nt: TGTGCCAGCAGCGTTCACAGGGGGTCGGGCGAGCAGTACTTC
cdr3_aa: CASSVHRGSGEQYF

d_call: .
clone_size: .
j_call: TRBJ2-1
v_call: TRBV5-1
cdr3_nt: TGCGCCAGCAGCCCGGGTATCGCGGATCCGGATGAGCAGTTCTTC
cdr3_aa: CASSPGIADPDEQFF

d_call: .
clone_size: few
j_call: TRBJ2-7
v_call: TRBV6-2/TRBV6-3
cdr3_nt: TGTGCCAGCAGTTCCCCGTGGGCATATCGGGACCCCGGGGGACACGAGCAGTACTTC
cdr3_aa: CASSSPWAYRDPGGHEQYF

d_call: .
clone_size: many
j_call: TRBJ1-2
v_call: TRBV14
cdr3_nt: TGTGCCAGCAGCCACGGACCCTCCTATGGCTACACCTTC
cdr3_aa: CASSHGPSYGYTF

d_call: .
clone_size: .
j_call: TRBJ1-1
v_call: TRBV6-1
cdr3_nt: TGTGCCAGCAGTGAACAGGGCAGGGATGAAGCTTTCTTT
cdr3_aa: CASSEQGRDEAFF

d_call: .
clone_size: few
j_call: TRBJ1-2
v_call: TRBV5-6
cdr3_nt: TGTGCCAGCAGCTTGGGCGGGGGCTTTAACTATGGCTACACCTTC
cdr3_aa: CASSLGGGFNYGYTF

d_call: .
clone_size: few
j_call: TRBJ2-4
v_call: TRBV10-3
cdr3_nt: TGTGCCATCAGTGATGAGTCTAAGGGGAACATTCAGTACTTC
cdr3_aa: CAISDESKGNIQYF

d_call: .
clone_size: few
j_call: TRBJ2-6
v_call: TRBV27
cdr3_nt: TGTGCCAGCAGTTTACGGGGCATGACTGGGGCCAACGTCCCGACTTTC
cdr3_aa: CASSLRGMTGANVPTF

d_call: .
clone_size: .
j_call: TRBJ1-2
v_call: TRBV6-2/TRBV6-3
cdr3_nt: TGTGCCAGCAGTGGCGACGCCCGCGAGGGCTACACCTTC
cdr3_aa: CASSGDAREGYTF

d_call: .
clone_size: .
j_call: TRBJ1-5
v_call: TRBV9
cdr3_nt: TGTGCCAGCAGCGTAATCGCTTGGAGCAATCAGCCCCAGCATTTT
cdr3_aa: CASSVIAWSNQPQHF

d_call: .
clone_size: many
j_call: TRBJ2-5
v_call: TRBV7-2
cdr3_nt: TGTGCCAGCAGTTTTCAGGGGGCGGGAGAGCAGTACTTC
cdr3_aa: CASSFQGAGEQYF

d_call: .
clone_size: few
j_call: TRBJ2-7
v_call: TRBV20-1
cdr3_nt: TGCAGTGCTAGATCTGATGGGGGCTTTAGGCAGTACTTC
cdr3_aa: CSARSDGGFRQYF

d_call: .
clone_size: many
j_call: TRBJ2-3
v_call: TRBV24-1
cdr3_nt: TGTGCCACCAGTGACACTGGACACACCGCAGATACGCAGTATTTT
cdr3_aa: CATSDTGHTADTQYF